This TCR beta chain was retrieved from a study of cytomegalovirus exposure and HLA in healthy donors. The ends were cut back, 0 bases at V and 4 bases at J, with 14 bases in the middle. The CDR3 runs to 16 residues. Germline values: CDR1 SGDLS, CDR2 YYNGEE. Sequenced by immunoSEQ multiplex PCR; TCRdb stores in-frame clones only, minus some. In the table there are approximately 59,000 clones, almost 95% of which are singletons. With regard to this clone: The antigen is undetermined.

General study points: The authors listed 180 or so TCR beta chains as cytomegalovirus-associated. Most TCR sequences were uncommon, yet certain public TCRs appeared in many donors. A later analysis found first-cohort TCR clusters tended to co-occur in the 90 to 150 validation repertoires.

The sequenced sample was PBMCs. The source of this sequence is a man aged 18 to 29 in good health and CMV-seropositive. The J gene is TRBJ1-3, the V gene TRBV9; no clear D. The CDR3 coding sequence is TGTGCCAGCAGCGTAGATCCGAGGGCTGAGGGAAACACCATATATTTT. Protein: CASSVDPRAEGNTIYF.